The text below deals with one T cell receptor beta chain. This sample is part of a study of patients and donors after allogeneic stem cell transplantation. V was cut by 5 bases and J by 3 bases, with 13 bases left in between. The CDR3 spans 14 residues. Each CDR3 protein is one row after TCRdb ran MiXCR on the RT-PCR reads. The sample yields more than 850,000 distinct CDR3 sequences, around 17% seen once. The sequencing sample was made of blood, either unsorted or a sorted T cell fraction (not recorded which). The receptor was derived from a human donor who was either an allogeneic HSCT recipient or a stem cell or donor lymphocyte infusion donor (not recorded which). It is not recorded whose cells these are; they may come from a transplant donor. This sequence joins TRBV12-3 or TRBV12-4 and TRBJ1-1; D is unresolved. CDR3 sequence reads: CASSMTGWYTEAFF. CDR3 nucleotide sequence: TGTGCCAGCAGTATGACTGGGTGGTACACTGAAGCTTTCTTT.